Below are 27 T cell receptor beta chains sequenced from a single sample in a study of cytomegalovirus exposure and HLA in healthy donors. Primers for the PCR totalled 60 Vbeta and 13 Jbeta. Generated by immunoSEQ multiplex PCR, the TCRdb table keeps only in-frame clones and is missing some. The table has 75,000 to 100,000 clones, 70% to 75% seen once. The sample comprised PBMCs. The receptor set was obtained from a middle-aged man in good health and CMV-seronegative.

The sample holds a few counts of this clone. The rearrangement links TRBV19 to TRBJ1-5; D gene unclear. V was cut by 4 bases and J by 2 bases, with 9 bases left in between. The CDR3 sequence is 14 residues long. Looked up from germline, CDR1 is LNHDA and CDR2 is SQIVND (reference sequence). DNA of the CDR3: TGTGCCAGTAGTAGTGTGATAGGCAATCAGCCCCAGCATTTT. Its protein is CASSSVIGNQPQHF.

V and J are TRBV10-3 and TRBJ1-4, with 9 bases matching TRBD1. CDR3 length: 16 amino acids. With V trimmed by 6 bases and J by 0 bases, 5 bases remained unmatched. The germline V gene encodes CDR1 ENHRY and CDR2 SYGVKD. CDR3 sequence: CAIRTRQGATNEKLFF. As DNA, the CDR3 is TGTGCCATCAGAACAAGACAGGGGGCAACTAATGAAAAACTGTTTTTT.

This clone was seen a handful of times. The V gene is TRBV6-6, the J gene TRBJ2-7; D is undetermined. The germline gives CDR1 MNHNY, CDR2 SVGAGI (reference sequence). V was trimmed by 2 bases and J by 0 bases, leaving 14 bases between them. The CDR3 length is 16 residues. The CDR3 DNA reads TGTGCCAGCAGTTACCTTCCGAGCTCTCCCTCCTACGAGCAGTACTTC. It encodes CASSYLPSSPSYEQYF.

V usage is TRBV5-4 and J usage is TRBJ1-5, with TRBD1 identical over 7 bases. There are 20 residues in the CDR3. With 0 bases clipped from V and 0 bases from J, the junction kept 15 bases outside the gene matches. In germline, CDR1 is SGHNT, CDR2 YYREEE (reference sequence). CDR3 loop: CASSLGLLKGQSYSNQPQHF. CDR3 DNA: TGTGCCAGCAGCTTGGGGCTCCTGAAGGGACAGTCATATAGCAATCAGCCCCAGCATTTT.

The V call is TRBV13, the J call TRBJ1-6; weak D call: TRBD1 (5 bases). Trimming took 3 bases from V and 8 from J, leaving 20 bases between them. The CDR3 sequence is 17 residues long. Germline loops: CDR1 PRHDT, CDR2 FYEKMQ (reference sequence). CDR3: CASSFQGGGGPYSPLHF. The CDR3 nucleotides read TGTGCCAGCAGCTTTCAGGGCGGCGGGGGTCCTTATTCACCCCTCCACTTT. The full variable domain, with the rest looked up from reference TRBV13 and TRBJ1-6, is AAGVIQSPRHLIKEKRETATLKCYPIPRHDTVYWYQQGPGQDPQFLISFYEKMQSDKGSIPDRFSAQQFSDYHSELNMSSLELGDSALYFCASSFQGGGGPYSPLHFGNGTRLTVT.

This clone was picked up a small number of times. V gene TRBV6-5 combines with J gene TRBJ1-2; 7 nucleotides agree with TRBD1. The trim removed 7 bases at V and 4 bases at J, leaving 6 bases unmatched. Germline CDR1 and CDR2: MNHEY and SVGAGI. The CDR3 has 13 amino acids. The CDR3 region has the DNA TGTGCCAGCAAAAACAGGGGTGGCTATGGCTACACCTTC. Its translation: CASKNRGGYGYTF.

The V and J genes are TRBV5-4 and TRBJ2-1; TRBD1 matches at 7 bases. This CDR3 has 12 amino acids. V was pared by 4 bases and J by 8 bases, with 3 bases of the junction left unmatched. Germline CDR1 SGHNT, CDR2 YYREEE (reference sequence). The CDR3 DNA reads TGTGCCAGCAGCCTGACAGGGTATGAGCAGTTCTTC. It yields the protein CASSLTGYEQFF.

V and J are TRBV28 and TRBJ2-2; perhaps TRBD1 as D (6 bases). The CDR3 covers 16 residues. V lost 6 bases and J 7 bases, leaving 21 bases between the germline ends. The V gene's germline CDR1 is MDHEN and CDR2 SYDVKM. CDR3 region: CASRYPAQGKDGELFF. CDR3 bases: TGTGCCAGCAGGTACCCCGCCCAGGGGAAGGACGGGGAGCTGTTTTTT.

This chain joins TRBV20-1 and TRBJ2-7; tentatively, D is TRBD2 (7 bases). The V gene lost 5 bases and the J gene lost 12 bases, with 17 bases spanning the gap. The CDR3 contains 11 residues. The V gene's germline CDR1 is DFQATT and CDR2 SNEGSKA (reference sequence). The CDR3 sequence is CSALGGAGLYF. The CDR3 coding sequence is TGCAGTGCTCTTGGGGGGGCGGGCCTGTACTTC.

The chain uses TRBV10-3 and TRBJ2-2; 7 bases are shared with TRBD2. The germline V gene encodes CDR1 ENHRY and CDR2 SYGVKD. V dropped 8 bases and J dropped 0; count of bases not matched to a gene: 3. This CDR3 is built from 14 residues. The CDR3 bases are TGTGCCATCGGGGGGGGACCGAACACCGGGGAGCTGTTTTTT. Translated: CAIGGGPNTGELFF.

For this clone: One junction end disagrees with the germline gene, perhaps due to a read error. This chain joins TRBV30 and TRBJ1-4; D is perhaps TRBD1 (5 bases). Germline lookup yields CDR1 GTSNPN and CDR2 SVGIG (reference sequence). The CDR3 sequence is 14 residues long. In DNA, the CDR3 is TGTGCCTGGAGTACGGGTCAAGGGGAGGAAAATCTGTTTTTT. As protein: CAWSTGQGEENLFF.

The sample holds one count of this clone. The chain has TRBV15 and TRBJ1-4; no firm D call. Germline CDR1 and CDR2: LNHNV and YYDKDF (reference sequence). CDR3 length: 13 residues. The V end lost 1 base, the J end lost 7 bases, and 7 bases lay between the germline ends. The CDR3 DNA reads TGTGCCACCAGCAGAGGACTTAGTGAAAAACTGTTTTTT. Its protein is CATSRGLSEKLFF. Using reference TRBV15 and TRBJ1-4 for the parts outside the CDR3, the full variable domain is DAMVIQNPRYQVTQFGKPVTLSCSQTLNHNVMYWYQQKSSQAPKLLFHYYDKDFNNEADTPDNFQSRRPNTSFCFLDIRSPGLGDTAMYLCATSRGLSEKLFFGSGTQLSVL.

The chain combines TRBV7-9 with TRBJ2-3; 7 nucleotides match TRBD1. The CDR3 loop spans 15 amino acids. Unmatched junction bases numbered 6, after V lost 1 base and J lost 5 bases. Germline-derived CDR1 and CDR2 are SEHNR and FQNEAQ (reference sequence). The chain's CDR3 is CASSLGSAGGDTQYF. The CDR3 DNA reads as TGTGCCAGCAGCTTAGGGTCGGCAGGGGGAGATACGCAGTATTTT.

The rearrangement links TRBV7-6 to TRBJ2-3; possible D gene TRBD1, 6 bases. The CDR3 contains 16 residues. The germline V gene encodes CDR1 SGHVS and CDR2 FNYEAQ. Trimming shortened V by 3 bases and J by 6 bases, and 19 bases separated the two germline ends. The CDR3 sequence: CASSFSGDPPLDTQYF. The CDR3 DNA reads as TGTGCCAGCAGCTTCTCAGGGGACCCACCTTTGGATACGCAGTATTTT. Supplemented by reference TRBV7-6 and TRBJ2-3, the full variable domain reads GAGVSQSPRYKVTKRGQDVALRCDPISGHVSLYWYRQALGQGPEFLTYFNYEAQQDKSGLPNDRFSAERPEGSISTLTIQRTEQRDSAMYRCASSFSGDPPLDTQYFGPGTRLTVL.

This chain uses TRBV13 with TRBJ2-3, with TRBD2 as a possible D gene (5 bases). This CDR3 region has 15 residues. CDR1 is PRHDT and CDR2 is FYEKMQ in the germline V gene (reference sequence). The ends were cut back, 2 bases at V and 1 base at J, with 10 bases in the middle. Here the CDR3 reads CASSLRLAGTDTQYF. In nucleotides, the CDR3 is TGTGCCAGCAGCTTAAGGCTAGCTGGCACAGATACGCAGTATTTT.

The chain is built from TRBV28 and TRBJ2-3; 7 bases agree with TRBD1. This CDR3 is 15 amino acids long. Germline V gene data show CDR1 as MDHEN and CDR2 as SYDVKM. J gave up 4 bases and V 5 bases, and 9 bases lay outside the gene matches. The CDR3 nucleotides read TGTGCCAGCAGTCCCCACAGGGGTGGCCCAGATACGCAGTATTTT. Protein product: CASSPHRGGPDTQYF. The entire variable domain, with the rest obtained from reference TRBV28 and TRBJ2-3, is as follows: DVKVTQSSRYLVKRTGEKVFLECVQDMDHENMFWYRQDPGLGLRLIYFSYDVKMKEKGDIPEGYSVSREKKERFSLILESASTNQTSMYLCASSPHRGGPDTQYFGPGTRLTVL.

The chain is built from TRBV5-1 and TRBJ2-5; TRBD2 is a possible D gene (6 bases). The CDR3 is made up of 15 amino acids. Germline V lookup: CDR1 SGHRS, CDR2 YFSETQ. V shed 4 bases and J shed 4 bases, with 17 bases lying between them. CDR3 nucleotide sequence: TGCGCCAGCAGCGGGCCGGGACTCCGGCGAGAGACCCAGTACTTC. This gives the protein CASSGPGLRRETQYF.

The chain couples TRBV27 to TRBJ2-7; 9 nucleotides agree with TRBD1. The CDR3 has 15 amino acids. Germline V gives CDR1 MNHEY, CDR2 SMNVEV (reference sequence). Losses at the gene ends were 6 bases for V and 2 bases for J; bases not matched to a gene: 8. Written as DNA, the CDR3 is TGTGCCAGCAGGGGGGGGGACAGGGACACCTACGAGCAGTACTTC. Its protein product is CASRGGDRDTYEQYF.

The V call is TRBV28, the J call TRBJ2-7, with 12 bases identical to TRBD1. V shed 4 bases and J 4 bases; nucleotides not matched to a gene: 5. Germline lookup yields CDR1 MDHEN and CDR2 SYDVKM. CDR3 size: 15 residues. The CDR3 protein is CASSYPGQGAYEQYF. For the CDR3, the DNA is TGTGCCAGCAGTTACCCGGGACAGGGGGCGTACGAGCAGTACTTC.

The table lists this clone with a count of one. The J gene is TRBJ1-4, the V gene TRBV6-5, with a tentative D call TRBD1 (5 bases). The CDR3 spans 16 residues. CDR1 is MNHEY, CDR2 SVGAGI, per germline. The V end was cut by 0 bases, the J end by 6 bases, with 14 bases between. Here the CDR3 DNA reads TGTGCCAGCAGTTACTCTCTCCGCAGGGTGGATGAAAAACTGTTTTTT. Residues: CASSYSLRRVDEKLFF.

CDR3 bases: TGTGCCAGCAGGCCCGGGGGAACCGGGGAGCTGTTTTTT. It specifies CASRPGGTGELFF. V usage is TRBV6-1 and J usage is TRBJ2-2; a possible D gene is TRBD2 (6 bases). CDR3 size: 13 residues. V shed 6 bases and J shed 5 bases, with 10 bases lying between them. From germline, CDR1 is MNHNS and CDR2 SASEGT.

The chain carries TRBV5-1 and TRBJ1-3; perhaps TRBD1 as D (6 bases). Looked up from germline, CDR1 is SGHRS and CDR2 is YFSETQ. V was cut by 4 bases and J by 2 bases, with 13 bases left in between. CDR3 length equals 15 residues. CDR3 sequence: CASSTGQTAGNTIYF. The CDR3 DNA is TGCGCCAGCAGCACCGGACAGACTGCTGGAAACACCATATATTTT.

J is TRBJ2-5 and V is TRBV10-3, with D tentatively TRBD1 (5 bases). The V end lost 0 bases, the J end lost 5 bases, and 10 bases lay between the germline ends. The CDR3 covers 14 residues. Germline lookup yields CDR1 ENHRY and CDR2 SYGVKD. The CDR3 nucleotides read TGTGCCATCAGTGAGTCCCGAACAGGCGAGACCCAGTACTTC. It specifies CAISESRTGETQYF.

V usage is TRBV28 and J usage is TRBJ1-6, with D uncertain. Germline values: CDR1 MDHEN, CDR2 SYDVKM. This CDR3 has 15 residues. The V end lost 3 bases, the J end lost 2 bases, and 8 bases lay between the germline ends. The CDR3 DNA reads TGTGCCAGCAGTTTTGCCAGTACCTATAATTCACCCCTCCACTTT. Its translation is CASSFASTYNSPLHF.

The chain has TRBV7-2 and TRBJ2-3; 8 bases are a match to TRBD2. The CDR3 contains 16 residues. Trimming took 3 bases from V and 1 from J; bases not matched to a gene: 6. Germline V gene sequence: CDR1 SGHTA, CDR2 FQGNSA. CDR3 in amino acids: CASSFLAGPRTDTQYF. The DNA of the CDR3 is TGTGCCAGCAGCTTCTTAGCGGGGCCACGCACAGATACGCAGTATTTT.

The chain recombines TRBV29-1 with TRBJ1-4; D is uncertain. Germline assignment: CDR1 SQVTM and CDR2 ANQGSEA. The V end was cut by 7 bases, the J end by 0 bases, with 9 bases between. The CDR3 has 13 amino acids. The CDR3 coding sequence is TGCAGCGCTTTTAGCCCAACTAATGAAAAACTGTTTTTT. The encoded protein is CSAFSPTNEKLFF.

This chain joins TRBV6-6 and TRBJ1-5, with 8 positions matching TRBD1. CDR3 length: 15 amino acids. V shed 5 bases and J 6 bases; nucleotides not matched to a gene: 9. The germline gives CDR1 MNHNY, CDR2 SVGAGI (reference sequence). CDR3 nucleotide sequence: TGTGCCAGCAGTAGGGAACAGGGGGGACGTCAGCCCCAGCATTTT. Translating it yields CASSREQGGRQPQHF.